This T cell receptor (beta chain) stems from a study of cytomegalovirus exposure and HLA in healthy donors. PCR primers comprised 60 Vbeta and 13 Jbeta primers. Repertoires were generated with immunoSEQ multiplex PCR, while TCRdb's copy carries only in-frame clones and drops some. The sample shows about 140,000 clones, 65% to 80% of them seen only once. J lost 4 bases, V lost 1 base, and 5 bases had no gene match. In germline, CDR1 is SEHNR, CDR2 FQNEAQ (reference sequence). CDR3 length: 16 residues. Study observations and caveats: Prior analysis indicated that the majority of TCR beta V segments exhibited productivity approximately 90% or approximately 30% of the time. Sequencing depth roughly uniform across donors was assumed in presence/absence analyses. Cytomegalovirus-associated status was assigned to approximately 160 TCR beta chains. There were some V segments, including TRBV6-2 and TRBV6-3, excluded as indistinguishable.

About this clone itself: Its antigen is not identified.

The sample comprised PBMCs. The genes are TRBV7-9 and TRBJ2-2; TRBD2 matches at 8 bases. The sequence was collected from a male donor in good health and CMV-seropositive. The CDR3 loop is CASSLGGSGITGELFF. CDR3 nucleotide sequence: TGTGCCAGCAGCTTAGGGGGTAGCGGGATCACCGGGGAGCTGTTTTTT.